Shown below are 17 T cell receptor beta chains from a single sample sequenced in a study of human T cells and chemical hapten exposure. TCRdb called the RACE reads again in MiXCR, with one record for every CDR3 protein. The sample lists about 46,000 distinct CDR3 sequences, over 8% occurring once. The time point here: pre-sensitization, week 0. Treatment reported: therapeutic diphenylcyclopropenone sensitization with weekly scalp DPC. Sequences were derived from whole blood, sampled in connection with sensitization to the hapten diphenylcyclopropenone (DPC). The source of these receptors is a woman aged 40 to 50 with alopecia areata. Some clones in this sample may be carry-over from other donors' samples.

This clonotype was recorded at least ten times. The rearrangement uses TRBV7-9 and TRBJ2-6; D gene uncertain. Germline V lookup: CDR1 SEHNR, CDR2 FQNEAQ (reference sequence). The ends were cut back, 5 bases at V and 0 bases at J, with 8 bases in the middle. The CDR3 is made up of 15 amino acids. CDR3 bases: TGTGCCAGCAGCATCAGAGTCTCTGGGGCCAACGTCCTGACTTTC. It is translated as CASSIRVSGANVLTF.

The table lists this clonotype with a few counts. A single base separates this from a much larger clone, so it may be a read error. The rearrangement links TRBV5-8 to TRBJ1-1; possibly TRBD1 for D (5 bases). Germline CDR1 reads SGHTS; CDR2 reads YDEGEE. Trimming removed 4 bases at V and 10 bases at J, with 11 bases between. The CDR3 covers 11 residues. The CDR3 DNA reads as TGTGCCAGCAGCCGGGGCAGGACAGCTTTCTTT. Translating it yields CASSRGRTAFF.

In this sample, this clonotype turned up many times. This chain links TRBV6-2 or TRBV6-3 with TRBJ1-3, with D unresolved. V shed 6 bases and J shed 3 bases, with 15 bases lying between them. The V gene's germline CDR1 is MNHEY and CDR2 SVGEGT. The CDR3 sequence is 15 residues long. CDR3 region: CASSPASSLGNTIYF. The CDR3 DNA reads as TGTGCCAGCAGCCCTGCCTCGTCCCTTGGAAACACCATATATTTT.

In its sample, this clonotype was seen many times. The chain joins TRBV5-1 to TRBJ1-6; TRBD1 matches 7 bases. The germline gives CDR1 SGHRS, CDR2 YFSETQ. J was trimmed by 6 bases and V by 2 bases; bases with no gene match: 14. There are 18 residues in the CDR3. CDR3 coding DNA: TGCGCCAGCAGCTTCAACCACCCTGGGACAGAGGTTAATTCACCCCTCCACTTT. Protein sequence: CASSFNHPGTEVNSPLHF. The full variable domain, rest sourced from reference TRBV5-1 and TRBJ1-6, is KAGVTQTPRYLIKTRGQQVTLSCSPISGHRSVSWYQQTPGQGLQFLFEYFSETQRNKGNFPGRFSGRQFSNSRSEMNVSTLELGDSALYLCASSFNHPGTEVNSPLHFGNGTRLTVT.

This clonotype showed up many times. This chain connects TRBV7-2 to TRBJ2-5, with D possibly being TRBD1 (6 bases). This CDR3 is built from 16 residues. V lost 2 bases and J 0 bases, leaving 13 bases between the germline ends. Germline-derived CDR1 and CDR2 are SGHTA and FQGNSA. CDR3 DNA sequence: TGTGCCAGCAGCTTAAAAACAGGGACCTACCAAGAGACCCAGTACTTC. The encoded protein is CASSLKTGTYQETQYF. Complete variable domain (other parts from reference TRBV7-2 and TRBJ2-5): GAGVSQSPSNKVTEKGKDVELRCDPISGHTALYWYRQSLGQGLEFLIYFQGNSAPDKSGLPSDRFSAERTGGSVSTLTIQRTQQEDSAVYLCASSLKTGTYQETQYFGPGTRLLVL.

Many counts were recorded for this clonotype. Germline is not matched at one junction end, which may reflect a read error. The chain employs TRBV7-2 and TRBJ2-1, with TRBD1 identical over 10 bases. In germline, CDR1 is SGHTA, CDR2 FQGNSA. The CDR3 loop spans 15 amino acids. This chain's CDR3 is CASSLDRGLFREQFF. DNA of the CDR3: TGTGCCAGCAGTTTAGACAGGGGGCTATTTAGGGAGCAGTTCTTC.

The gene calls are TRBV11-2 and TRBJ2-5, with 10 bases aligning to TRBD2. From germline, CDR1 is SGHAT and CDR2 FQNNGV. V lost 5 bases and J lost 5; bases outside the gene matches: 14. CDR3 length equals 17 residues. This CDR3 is CASSLNIQRGGQETQYF. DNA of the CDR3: TGTGCCAGCAGCCTAAACATCCAGCGGGGGGGTCAGGAGACCCAGTACTTC.

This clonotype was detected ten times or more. This chain's CDR3 is CASSLGQGPPQHF. In DNA form, the CDR3 reads TGTGCCAGCAGCTTAGGGCAGGGTCCGCCCCAGCATTTT. The rearrangement links TRBV7-2 to TRBJ1-5; TRBD1 might be the D (5 bases). Germline V CDR1 and CDR2: SGHTA, FQGNSA. The CDR3 spans 13 residues. Trimming took 1 base from V and 9 from J, leaving 10 bases between them.

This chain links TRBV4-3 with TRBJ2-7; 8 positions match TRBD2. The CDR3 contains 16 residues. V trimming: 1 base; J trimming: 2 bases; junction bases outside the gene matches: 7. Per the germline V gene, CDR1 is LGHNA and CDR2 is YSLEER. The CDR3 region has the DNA TGCGCCAGCAGCCAAGCCGCGGGGGGCGACCCCTACGAGCAGTACTTC. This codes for CASSQAAGGDPYEQYF.

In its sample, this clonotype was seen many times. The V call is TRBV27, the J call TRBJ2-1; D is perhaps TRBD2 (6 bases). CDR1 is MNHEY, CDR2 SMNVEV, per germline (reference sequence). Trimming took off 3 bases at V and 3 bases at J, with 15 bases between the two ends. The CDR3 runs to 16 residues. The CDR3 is CASSLGQRAVYNEQFF. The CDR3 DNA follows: TGTGCCAGCAGTTTGGGGCAGCGGGCGGTCTACAATGAGCAGTTCTTC.

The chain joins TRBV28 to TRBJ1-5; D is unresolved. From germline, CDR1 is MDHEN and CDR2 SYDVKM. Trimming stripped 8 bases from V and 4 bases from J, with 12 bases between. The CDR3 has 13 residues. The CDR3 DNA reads TGTGCCAGCGGGTCTACTCGAAATCAGCCCCAGCATTTT. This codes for CASGSTRNQPQHF.

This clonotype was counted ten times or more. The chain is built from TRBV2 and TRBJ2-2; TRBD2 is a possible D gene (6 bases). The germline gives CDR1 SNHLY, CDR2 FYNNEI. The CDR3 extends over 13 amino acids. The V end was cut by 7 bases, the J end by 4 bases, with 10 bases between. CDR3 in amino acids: CASTGGRTGELFF. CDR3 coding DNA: TGTGCCAGCACCGGGGGTCGCACCGGGGAGCTGTTTTTT. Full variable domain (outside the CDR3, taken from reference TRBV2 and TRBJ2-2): EPEVTQTPSHQVTQMGQEVILRCVPISNHLYFYWYRQILGQKVEFLVSFYNNEISEKSEIFDDQFSVERPDGSNFTLKIRSTKLEDSAMYFCASTGGRTGELFFGEGSRLTVL.

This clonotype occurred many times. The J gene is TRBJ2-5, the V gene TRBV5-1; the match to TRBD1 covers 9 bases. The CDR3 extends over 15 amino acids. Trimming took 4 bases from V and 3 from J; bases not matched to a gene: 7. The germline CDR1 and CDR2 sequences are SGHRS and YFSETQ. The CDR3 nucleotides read TGCGCCAGCAGCCCTGACAGGGGGATTGAAGAGACCCAGTACTTC. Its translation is CASSPDRGIEETQYF.

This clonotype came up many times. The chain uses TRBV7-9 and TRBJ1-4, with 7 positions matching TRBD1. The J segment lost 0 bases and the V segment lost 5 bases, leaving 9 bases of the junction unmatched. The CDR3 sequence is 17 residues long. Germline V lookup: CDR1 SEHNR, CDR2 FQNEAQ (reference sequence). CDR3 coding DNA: TGTGCCAGCAGCGCGACGCGACAGGGTGCAACTAATGAAAAACTGTTTTTT. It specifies CASSATRQGATNEKLFF.

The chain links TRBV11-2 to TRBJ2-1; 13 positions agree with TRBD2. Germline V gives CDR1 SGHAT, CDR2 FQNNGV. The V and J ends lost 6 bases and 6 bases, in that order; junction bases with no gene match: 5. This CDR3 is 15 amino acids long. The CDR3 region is CASRSGLAGPNEQFF. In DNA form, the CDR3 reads TGTGCCAGCAGATCGGGACTAGCGGGGCCCAATGAGCAGTTCTTC.

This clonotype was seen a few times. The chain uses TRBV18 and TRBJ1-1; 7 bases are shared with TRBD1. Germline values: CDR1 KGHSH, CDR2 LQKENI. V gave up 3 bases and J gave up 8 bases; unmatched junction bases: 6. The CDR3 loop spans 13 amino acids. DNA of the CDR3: TGTGCCAGCTCACCGCGCCGGGACAGAGAAGCTTTCTTT. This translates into CASSPRRDREAFF.

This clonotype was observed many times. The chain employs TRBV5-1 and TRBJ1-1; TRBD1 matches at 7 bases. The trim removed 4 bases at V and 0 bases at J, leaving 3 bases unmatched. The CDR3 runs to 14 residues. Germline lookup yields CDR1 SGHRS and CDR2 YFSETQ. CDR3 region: CASSMGQLNTEAFF. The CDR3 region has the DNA TGCGCCAGCAGCATGGGACAGCTGAACACTGAAGCTTTCTTT.